The 7 T cell receptor beta chains below were found in one sample sequenced in a study of T cells in Graves' hyperthyroidism and ophthalmopathy. RNA transcripts served as the template for amplifying TCR beta CDR3 regions. The HTBI primer set served for first-round RT-PCR of the TCR CDR3. MiXCR was run by TCRdb on the multiplex PCR reads, yielding one entry per CDR3 protein. The table has under 400,000 distinct CDR3 sequences, approximately 25% seen once. Sequencing was carried out using blood. The receptors originated from a man aged 50 to 60 with Graves' hyperthyroidism.

The V call is TRBV7-2, the J call TRBJ2-7; 10 bases match TRBD1. Germline lookup yields CDR1 SGHTA and CDR2 FQGNSA. This CDR3 has 13 amino acids. The V gene end was trimmed by 4 bases and the J gene end by 6 bases; junction bases not matched to a gene: 3. The CDR3 DNA sequence: TGTGCCAGCAGCTGGGACAGGGGCTCCGAGCAGTACTTC. As protein: CASSWDRGSEQYF.

In its sample, this clonotype was seen once. This chain uses TRBV6-1 with TRBJ2-1; a possible D gene is TRBD2 (6 bases). Deletions cut 6 bases from V and 3 bases from J, with 15 bases between. CDR1 and CDR2 (germline): MNHNS, SASEGT. This CDR3 has 15 residues. The DNA of the CDR3 is TGTGCCAGCAGCCCCGGGACTTACCTCTACAATGAGCAGTTCTTC. It specifies CASSPGTYLYNEQFF.

This clonotype was recorded only once. The chain has TRBV30 and TRBJ2-3; D uncertain. Trimming removed 4 bases at V and 5 bases at J, with 4 bases between. CDR1 and CDR2 from the germline V gene are GTSNPN and SVGIG (reference sequence). This CDR3 spans 10 amino acids. DNA of the CDR3: TGTGCCTGGAATTTAGATACGCAGTATTTT. It is translated as CAWNLDTQYF.

The chain joins TRBV5-1 to TRBJ2-2; D possibly corresponds to TRBD2 (7 bases). CDR1 SGHRS and CDR2 YFSETQ come from the germline V gene. The V end was cut by 3 bases, the J end by 5 bases, with 14 bases between. CDR3 length: 15 amino acids. The CDR3 spells CASSWEGDPTGELFF. CDR3 bases: TGCGCCAGCAGCTGGGAGGGGGATCCGACCGGGGAGCTGTTTTTT.

V gene TRBV5-4 combines with J gene TRBJ2-1, with D possibly matching TRBD1 (5 bases). V lost 0 bases to trimming and J lost 12 bases, with 10 bases between them. CDR1 and CDR2 from the germline V gene are SGHNT and YYREEE (reference sequence). The length of the CDR3 is 12 residues. The CDR3 loop is CASSLEGAGQFF. The CDR3 DNA reads TGTGCCAGCAGCTTGGAAGGGGCCGGGCAGTTCTTC. Full variable domain (remainder filled in from reference TRBV5-4 and TRBJ2-1): ETGVTQSPTHLIKTRGQQVTLRCSSQSGHNTVSWYQQALGQGPQFIFQYYREEENGRGNFPPRFSGLQFPNYSSELNVNALELDDSALYLCASSLEGAGQFFGPGTRLTVL.

The V and J genes are TRBV5-1 and TRBJ2-1, with 8 bases identical to TRBD2. The germline V gene encodes CDR1 SGHRS and CDR2 YFSETQ. The CDR3 has 16 residues. The junction had 8 bases not matched to a gene; V was cut back by 2 bases and J by 4 bases. The CDR3 loop reads CASSLDTRLAYNEQFF. In DNA, the CDR3 is TGCGCCAGCAGCTTAGATACCCGACTAGCGTACAATGAGCAGTTCTTC.

This clonotype has just a few counts. The chain combines TRBV27 with TRBJ1-2, with no clear D. Deletions cut 0 bases from V and 0 bases from J, with 5 bases between. The V gene's germline CDR1 is MNHEY and CDR2 SMNVEV (reference sequence). This CDR3 spans 14 amino acids. The CDR3 reads CASSLSTTNYGYTF. CDR3 sequence (DNA): TGTGCCAGCAGTTTATCGACAACTAACTATGGCTACACCTTC.